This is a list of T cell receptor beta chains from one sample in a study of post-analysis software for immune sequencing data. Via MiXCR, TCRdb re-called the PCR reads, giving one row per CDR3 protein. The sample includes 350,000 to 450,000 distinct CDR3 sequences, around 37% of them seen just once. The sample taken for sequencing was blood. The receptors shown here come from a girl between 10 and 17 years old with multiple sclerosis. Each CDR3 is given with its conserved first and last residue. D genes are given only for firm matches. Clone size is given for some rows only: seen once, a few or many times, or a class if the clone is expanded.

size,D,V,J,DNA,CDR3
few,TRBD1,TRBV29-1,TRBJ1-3,TGCAGCGTTCAGGGGGCCGGTGGAAACACCATATATTTT,CSVQGAGGNTIYF
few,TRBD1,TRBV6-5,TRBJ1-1,TGTGCCAGCAGTTACGTTGTTGACAGGGGAGAAGCTTTCTTT,CASSYVVDRGEAFF
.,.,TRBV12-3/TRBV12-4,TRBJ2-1,TGTGCCAGCTCAAAGCCAGGGGGAGGCTACAATGAGCAGTTCTTC,CASSKPGGGYNEQFF
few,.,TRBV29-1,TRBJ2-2,TGCAGCATTAGACAGATGAACACCGGGGAGCTGTTTTTT,CSIRQMNTGELFF
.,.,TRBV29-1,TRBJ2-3,TGCAGCGTTGAACTAGAGGGTGGGAATACGCAGTATTTT,CSVELEGGNTQYF
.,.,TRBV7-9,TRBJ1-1,TGTGCCAGCAGCCCACACCCGAACACTAAAGCTTTCTTT,CASSPHPNTKAFF
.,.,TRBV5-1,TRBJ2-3,TGCGCCAGCAGCTTGACATCAAATGACGCGGTGGATACGCAGTATTTT,CASSLTSNDAVDTQYF
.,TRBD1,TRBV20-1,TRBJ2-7,TGCAGTGTTCCCAGGGGGCCCCACTACGAGCAGTACTTC,CSVPRGPHYEQYF
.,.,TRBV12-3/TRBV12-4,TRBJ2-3,TGTGCCAGCAGTTCCTCAGGGGAAGATACGCAGTATTTT,CASSSSGEDTQYF
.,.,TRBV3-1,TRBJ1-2,TGTGCCAGCAGACCCGAGGCCGGGGGCGACTATGGCTACACCTTC,CASRPEAGGDYGYTF
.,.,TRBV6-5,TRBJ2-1,TGTGCCAGCAGCTTCCCTGGGGCTGAGCAGTTCTTC,CASSFPGAEQFF